This T cell receptor (beta chain) came from a study of CD8 T cells in ankylosing spondylitis. Study-wide findings and caveats: Disease-linked clones had a CD8+ phenotype and relatively low frequency in peripheral blood. Characteristic, it appeared, of ankylosing spondylitis blood was a TCR beta motif of fewer than 10 highly homologous variants.

The CDR3 covers 14 residues. CDR1 is SGHRS and CDR2 is YFSETQ in the germline V gene. Trimming shortened V by 2 bases and J by 6 bases, and 11 bases separated the two germline ends. This clonotype was recorded many times. Its cognate antigen is unknown. TCRdb reprocessed the 5' RACE reads via MiXCR and lists one record per CDR3 protein. The table has fewer than 250,000 distinct CDR3 sequences, roughly a tenth seen once; the top ten hold approximately 2.5%. The chain carries TRBV5-1 and TRBJ1-4; no clear D. The specimen sequenced was blood, either unsorted or a sorted T cell fraction (not recorded which). The receptor was derived from a male donor with ankylosing spondylitis or in good health (not recorded which). This CDR3 reads CASSFSSQDEKLFF. The CDR3 region has the DNA TGCGCCAGCAGCTTTAGTTCCCAGGATGAAAAACTGTTTTTT.